Listed below are T cell receptor beta chains from one sample, sequenced in a study of regulatory T cells in long-lasting Graves disease. TCRdb redid the calling of the multiplex PCR reads with MiXCR, one entry per CDR3 protein. The sample lists about 530,000 distinct CDR3 sequences, 15% to 20% occurring once. These data were likewise used in another study, on T cells in Graves' hyperthyroidism and ophthalmopathy.

The sample was peripheral blood mononuclear cells (PBMCs), taken at new diagnosis, from a patient treated with antithyroid drugs. These receptors were collected from a woman aged 35-60 years with Graves disease. The CDR3 runs from the conserved cysteine through the conserved F or W. D genes are given only for firm matches. Size is omitted from some rows. Given values are once, few, many or a class for expanded clones.

TRBV28	few	TRBJ2-1	TRBD2	CASTLPGGVYEQFF	TGTGCCAGCACCCTACCTGGGGGGGTTTATGAGCAGTTCTTC
TRBV29-1	NA	TRBJ1-4	NA	CSVMASPADEKLFF	TGCAGCGTGATGGCCTCGCCGGCGGATGAAAAACTGTTTTTT
TRBV19	NA	TRBJ2-1	NA	CASSFRDSYNEQFF	TGTGCCAGTAGCTTTCGGGACTCCTACAATGAGCAGTTCTTC
TRBV6-1	many	TRBJ2-1	TRBD2	CASSAQLAGGVREQFF	TGTGCCAGCAGTGCCCAACTAGCGGGGGGGGTGAGGGAGCAGTTCTTC
TRBV10-3	many	TRBJ1-1	TRBD1	CASGTGGLNTEAFF	TGTGCCAGCGGGACAGGGGGCCTGAACACTGAAGCTTTCTTT
TRBV12-3/TRBV12-4	NA	TRBJ1-2	NA	CASGRVGGDGYTF	TGTGCCAGCGGGAGGGTCGGGGGCGATGGCTACACCTTC
TRBV7-2	NA	TRBJ2-1	TRBD2	CASSLTGGASNEQFF	TGTGCCAGCAGCTTAACGGGGGGGGCCTCCAATGAGCAGTTCTTC
TRBV10-3	NA	TRBJ2-1	NA	CASSISGNNEQVF	TGTGCCAGCTCTATTTCGGGCAACAATGAGCAGGTCTTC
TRBV5-5	few	TRBJ1-5	TRBD1	CASSQGTGNSNQPQHF	TGTGCCAGCAGCCAGGGGACAGGGAATAGCAATCAGCCCCAGCATTTT
TRBV15	many	TRBJ2-5	TRBD1	CATSRDQGARETQYF	TGTGCCACTAGCAGGGATCAGGGGGCCCGAGAGACCCAGTACTTC
TRBV14	NA	TRBJ1-1	NA	CASSPGPRGKYTEAFF	TGTGCCAGCAGCCCAGGCCCGCGGGGGAAGTACACTGAAGCTTTCTTT
TRBV3-1	few	TRBJ2-1	NA	CASSFRQGCNEQFF	TGTGCCAGCAGCTTCCGACAAGGCTGCAATGAGCAGTTCTTC
TRBV11-3	few	TRBJ2-1	TRBD2	CASSPTPGLGGNEQFF	TGTGCCAGCAGCCCAACCCCGGGACTAGGGGGAAATGAGCAGTTCTTC
TRBV3-1	few	TRBJ2-2	TRBD1	CASSQDPERGLAGELFF	TGTGCCAGCAGCCAAGACCCGGAGAGGGGGCTCGCCGGGGAGCTGTTTTTT
TRBV7-2	NA	TRBJ2-1	NA	CASSLERTTYNEQFF	TGCGCCAGCAGCTTGGAAAGGACCACCTACAATGAGCAGTTCTTC
TRBV28	NA	TRBJ1-1	NA	CASSKTPNTEAFF	TGTGCCAGCAGTAAGACACCAAACACTGAAGCTTTCTTT
TRBV11-2	many	TRBJ1-4	NA	CASSLVLATNEKLFF	TGTGCCAGCAGCTTAGTACTGGCTACTAATGAAAAACTGTTTTTT
TRBV5-6	many	TRBJ2-7	NA	CASSLLGIEQYF	TGTGCCAGCAGCTTGCTAGGAATCGAGCAGTACTTC
TRBV7-3	NA	TRBJ1-3	TRBD1	CASSPTGTAGNTIYF	TGTGCCAGCAGCCCAACCGGGACAGCGGGAAACACCATATATTTT
TRBV28	many	TRBJ1-5	NA	CASSLIQPDNQPQHF	TGTGCCAGCAGTTTAATACAGCCAGACAATCAGCCCCAGCATTTT
TRBV6-1	few	TRBJ1-3	TRBD1	CASINRGILRSGNTIYF	TGTGCCAGCATCAACAGGGGGATTCTACGCTCTGGAAACACCATATATTTT
TRBV7-3	many	TRBJ2-5	NA	CASSLGGTETQYF	TGTGCCAGCAGCTTAGGGGGTACCGAGACCCAGTACTTC
TRBV4-1	NA	TRBJ1-3	NA	CASSQASLGQTGNTIYF	TGCGCCAGCAGCCAAGCTTCTTTAGGACAAACTGGAAACACCATATATTTT
TRBV12-5	NA	TRBJ1-4	TRBD1	CASGYSGTGGVGEKLFF	TGTGCTAGTGGTTACAGTGGGACAGGGGGCGTTGGTGAAAAACTGTTTTTT
TRBV10-3	once	TRBJ2-2	TRBD2	CAIKRGEGGTGELFF	TGTGCCATCAAACGGGGGGAAGGTGGCACCGGGGAGCTGTTTTTT
TRBV10-3	NA	TRBJ2-1	NA	CAISRQEGYNEQFF	TGTGCCATCAGTCGACAGGAGGGGTACAATGAGCAGTTCTTC
TRBV3-1	many	TRBJ2-3	NA	CASSQEGRGRADTQYF	TGTGCCAGCAGCCAAGAGGGGAGAGGACGGGCAGATACGCAGTATTTT
TRBV2	few	TRBJ2-3	NA	CASSDRGGTDTQYF	TGTGCCAGCAGTGACAGGGGGGGAACAGATACGCAGTATTTT
TRBV19	NA	TRBJ1-6	NA	CATPGNVPNSPLHF	TGTGCCACCCCAGGGAATGTTCCTAATTCACCCCTCCACTTT
TRBV11-2	many	TRBJ2-2	TRBD1	CASRTSGTGGTGELFF	TGTGCCAGCAGGACCAGCGGGACAGGGGGAACCGGGGAGCTGTTTTTT
TRBV15	many	TRBJ2-7	NA	CATSRGIVEGGEQYF	TGTGCCACCAGCAGAGGGATCGTGGAAGGTGGCGAGCAGTACTTC
TRBV2	NA	TRBJ1-3	NA	CASRRGRGGNTIYF	TGTGCCAGCAGGCGGGGCAGGGGTGGAAACACCATATATTTT
TRBV5-6	few	TRBJ1-3	NA	CASSLIDGGNTIYF	TGTGCCAGCAGCCTCATCGACGGAGGAAACACCATATATTTT